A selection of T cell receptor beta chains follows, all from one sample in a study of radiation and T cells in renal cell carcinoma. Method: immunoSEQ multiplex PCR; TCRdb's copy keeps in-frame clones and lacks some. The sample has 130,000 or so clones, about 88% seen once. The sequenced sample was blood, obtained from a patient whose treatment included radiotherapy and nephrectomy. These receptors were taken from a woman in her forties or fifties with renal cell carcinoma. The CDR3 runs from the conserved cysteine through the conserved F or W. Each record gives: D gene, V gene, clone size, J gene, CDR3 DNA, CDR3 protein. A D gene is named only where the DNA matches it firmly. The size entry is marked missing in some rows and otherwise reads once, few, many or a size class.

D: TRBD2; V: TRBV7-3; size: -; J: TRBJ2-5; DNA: TGTGCCAGCAGCTTAACGGGGGGGTTCCAAGAGACCCAGTACTTC; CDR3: CASSLTGGFQETQYF
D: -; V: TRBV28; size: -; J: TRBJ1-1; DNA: TGTGCCAGCAGTTTATACGGGACTGAAGCTTTCTTT; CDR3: CASSLYGTEAFF
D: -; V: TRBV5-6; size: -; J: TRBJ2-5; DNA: TGTGCCAGCAGCTTGGTACTTGGGGTAATGGAGACCCAGTACTTC; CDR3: CASSLVLGVMETQYF
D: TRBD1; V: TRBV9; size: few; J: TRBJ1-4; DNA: TGTGCCAGCAGCCCGACAGGGTTCGGTGAAAAACTGTTTTTT; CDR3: CASSPTGFGEKLFF
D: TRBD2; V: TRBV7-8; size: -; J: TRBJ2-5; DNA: TGTGCCAGCAGCGCAGCGGGGGGGTTCCAAGAGACCCAGTACTTC; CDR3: CASSAAGGFQETQYF
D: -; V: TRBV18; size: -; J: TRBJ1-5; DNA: TGTGCCAGCTCACCATTAAAGTCCTCGTCGTTAGAGCCCCAGCATTTT; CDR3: CASSPLKSSSLEPQHF
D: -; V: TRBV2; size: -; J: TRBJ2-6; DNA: TGTGCCAGCAGTCTAAGAGTCTCTGGGGCCAACGTCCTGACTTTC; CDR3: CASSLRVSGANVLTF
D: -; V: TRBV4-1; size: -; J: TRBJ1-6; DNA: TGCGCCAGCAGCCCCAGACCCAGGGAAAATTCACCCCTCCACTTT; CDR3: CASSPRPRENSPLHF
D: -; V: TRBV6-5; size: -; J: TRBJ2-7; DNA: TGTGCCAGCAGTTACTCGGCGGTAGACGAGCAGTACTTC; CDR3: CASSYSAVDEQYF
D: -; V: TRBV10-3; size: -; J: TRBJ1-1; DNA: TGTGCCATCAGTGAGTCGAAAGGGAGGCGATTGATGAACACTGAAGCTTTCTTT; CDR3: CAISESKGRRLMNTEAFF
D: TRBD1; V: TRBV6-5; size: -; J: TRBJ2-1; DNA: TGTGCCAGCAGTTACCAGACAGGGGGCAAGGGGAATGAGCAGTTCTTC; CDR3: CASSYQTGGKGNEQFF
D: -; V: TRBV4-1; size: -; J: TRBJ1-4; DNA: TGCGCCAGCAGCCTAACCCCAGAAGCAACTAATGAAAAACTGTTTTTT; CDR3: CASSLTPEATNEKLFF
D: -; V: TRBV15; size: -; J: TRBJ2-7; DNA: TGTGCCACCGCCGCGGCAGTAAAATACGAGCAGTACTTC; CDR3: CATAAAVKYEQYF
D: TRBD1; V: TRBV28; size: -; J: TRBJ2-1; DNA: TGTGCCAGCAGTTCCTTACCCGCCTACAGGGGCTCCTACAATGAGCAGTTCTTC; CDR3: CASSSLPAYRGSYNEQFF
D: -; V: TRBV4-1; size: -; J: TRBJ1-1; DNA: TGCGCCAGCAGCCTCCAGGGTTTGGGCACTGAAGCTTTCTTT; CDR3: CASSLQGLGTEAFF
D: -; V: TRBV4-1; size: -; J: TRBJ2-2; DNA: TGCGCCAGCAGCCAAGTTGAGCGTTCCGGGGAGCTGTTTTTT; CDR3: CASSQVERSGELFF
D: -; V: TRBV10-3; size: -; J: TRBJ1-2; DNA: TGTGCCATCAGTCCTACGCAGGAGCCTCACTATGGCTACACCTTC; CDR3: CAISPTQEPHYGYTF
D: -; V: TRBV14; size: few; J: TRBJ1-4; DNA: TGTGCCAGCAGCCAAGATTGGGGTGAAAAACTGTTTTTT; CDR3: CASSQDWGEKLFF
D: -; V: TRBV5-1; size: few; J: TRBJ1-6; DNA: TGCGCCAGCAGCTACCACGAGAATTCACCCCTCCACTTT; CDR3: CASSYHENSPLHF
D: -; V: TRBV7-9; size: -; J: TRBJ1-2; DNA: TGTGCCAGCAGCTACAGGGAGGCGGGCTACACCTTC; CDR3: CASSYREAGYTF
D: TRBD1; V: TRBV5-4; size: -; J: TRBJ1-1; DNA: TGTGCCAGCAGCCAGGACCCCGGGACAGGCCTTGAAGCTTTCTTT; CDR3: CASSQDPGTGLEAFF
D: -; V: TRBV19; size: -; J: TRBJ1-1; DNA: TGTGCCAGTACCGATTTCAGGGTTGGTTCTGAAGCTTTCTTT; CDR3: CASTDFRVGSEAFF
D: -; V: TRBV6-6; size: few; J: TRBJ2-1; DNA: TGTGCCAGCAGTCACCGGGACGGGAGATACAATGAGCAGTTCTTC; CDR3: CASSHRDGRYNEQFF